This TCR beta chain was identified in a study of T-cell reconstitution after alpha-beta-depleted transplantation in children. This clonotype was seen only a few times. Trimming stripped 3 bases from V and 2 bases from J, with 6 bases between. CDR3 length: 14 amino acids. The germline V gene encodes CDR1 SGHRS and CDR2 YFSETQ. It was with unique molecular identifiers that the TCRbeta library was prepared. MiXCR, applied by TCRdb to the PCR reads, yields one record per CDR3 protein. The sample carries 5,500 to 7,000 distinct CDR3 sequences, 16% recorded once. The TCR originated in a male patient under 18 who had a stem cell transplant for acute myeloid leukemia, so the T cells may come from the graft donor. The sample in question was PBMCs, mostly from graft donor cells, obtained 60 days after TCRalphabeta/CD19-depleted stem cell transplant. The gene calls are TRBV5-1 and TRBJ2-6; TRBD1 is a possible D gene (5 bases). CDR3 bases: TGCGCCAGCAGCTCGACAGCTGGGGCCAACGTCCTGACTTTC. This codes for CASSSTAGANVLTF.